These 16 T cell receptor beta chains were all obtained from the same sample, sequenced in a study of cytomegalovirus exposure and HLA in healthy donors. PCR was performed using 60 Vbeta and 13 Jbeta primers. Assay used: immunoSEQ multiplex PCR; TCRdb lists only in-frame clones, some missing. Its table records over 200,000 clones. The sequencing sample was made of PBMCs. These receptors were collected from a woman aged 25 to 39 in good health and CMV-seropositive.

V and J are TRBV18 and TRBJ2-7; 9 bases line up with TRBD2. CDR3 length: 16 amino acids. Trimming at V came to 3 bases and at J to 3 bases, leaving 9 bases not matched to a gene. The germline gives CDR1 KGHSH, CDR2 LQKENI. CDR3 residues: CASSPTTIAGVYEQYF. Written as DNA, the CDR3 is TGTGCCAGCTCACCGACCACTATAGCGGGAGTCTACGAGCAGTACTTC.

The genes are TRBV11-2 and TRBJ2-2; D uncertain. Germline-derived CDR1 and CDR2 are SGHAT and FQNNGV. Trimming removed 2 bases from V and 4 bases from J, with 8 bases in between. The CDR3 is 14 amino acids. The CDR3 DNA is TGTGCCAGCAGCTTATTAATTTCCACCGGGGAGCTGTTTTTT. Translation: CASSLLISTGELFF.

The chain employs TRBV5-6 and TRBJ1-1; D unclear. The CDR3 extends over 13 amino acids. Germline V CDR1 and CDR2: SGHDT, YYEEEE. Trimming took off 8 bases at V and 4 bases at J, with 15 bases between the two ends. The CDR3 here is CARALMGTTEAFF. The DNA of the CDR3 is TGTGCCAGAGCCCTAATGGGCACCACTGAAGCTTTCTTT.

The CDR3 here is CAAGGLGNQPQHF. The CDR3 region has the DNA TGTGCCGCCGGGGGACTTGGCAATCAGCCCCAGCATTTT. The V and J genes are TRBV30 and TRBJ1-5, with D tentatively TRBD1 (5 bases). The CDR3 spans 13 residues. Trimming cost V 8 bases and J 2 bases, with 13 bases left between them. In germline, CDR1 is GTSNPN, CDR2 SVGIG (reference sequence).

The rearrangement links TRBV6-5 to TRBJ1-1; D might be TRBD1 (5 bases). From germline, CDR1 is MNHEY and CDR2 SVGAGI. V lost 0 bases to trimming and J lost 3 bases, with 11 bases between them. This CDR3 has 15 residues. The CDR3 DNA sequence: TGTGCCAGCAGTTACTCGGTGGGGCCCCACACTGAAGCTTTCTTT. This translates into CASSYSVGPHTEAFF.

The V gene is TRBV29-1, the J gene TRBJ2-1; the D is unclear. V lost 6 bases to trimming and J lost 6 bases, with 15 bases between them. Germline CDR1 is SQVTM and CDR2 is ANQGSEA. CDR3 length: 13 amino acids. The CDR3 sequence: CSVRRSRLNEQFF. CDR3 nucleotides: TGCAGCGTCCGTAGATCTCGTCTCAATGAGCAGTTCTTC.

The V and J genes are TRBV15 and TRBJ2-1; D call uncertain. V lost 0 bases, J lost 0 bases, and 12 bases lay in between. Germline assignment: CDR1 LNHNV and CDR2 YYDKDF (reference sequence). The CDR3 spans 17 residues. The DNA of the CDR3 is TGTGCCACCAGCAGAGATATCGGGTCAAGCTCCTACAATGAGCAGTTCTTC. This gives the protein CATSRDIGSSSYNEQFF.

V usage is TRBV5-1 and J usage is TRBJ2-1; TRBD2 aligns across 15 bases. In germline, CDR1 is SGHRS, CDR2 YFSETQ. This CDR3 is 17 amino acids long. The ends lost 7 bases at V and 0 bases at J; junction bases unmatched: 5. CDR3 nucleotides: TGCGCCAGCGGACTAGCGGGAGGGCCCAGCTCCTACAATGAGCAGTTCTTC. As protein: CASGLAGGPSSYNEQFF.

As to this clone: This CDR3 is also generated by other DNA sequences in the sample. The J gene is TRBJ2-3, the V gene TRBV19, with 10 nucleotides matching TRBD2. Trimming cost V 3 bases and J 1 base; bases outside gene matches: 4. The length of the CDR3 is 16 residues. Germline CDR1 reads LNHDA; CDR2 reads SQIVND (reference sequence). The CDR3 bases are TGTGCCAGTAGTATTCGCCTAGCGGGGGGCACAGATACGCAGTATTTT. The encoded protein is CASSIRLAGGTDTQYF.

The chain has TRBV12-5 and TRBJ1-1, with no clear D. The germline V gene has CDR1 LGHNT and CDR2 FRNRAP. The CDR3 length is 16 residues. Trimming stripped 6 bases from V and 0 bases from J, with 17 bases between. The CDR3 DNA sequence: TGTGCTAGTGGATTTAACCCCCGAACTCTGAACACTGAAGCTTTCTTT. It specifies CASGFNPRTLNTEAFF.

The chain joins TRBV19 to TRBJ2-7, with 7 bases fitting TRBD1. The CDR3 runs to 14 residues. From germline, CDR1 is LNHDA and CDR2 SQIVND (reference sequence). V was clipped by 2 bases and J by 4 bases; unmatched bases: 5. The CDR3 nucleotides read TGTGCCAGTAGTATAAACGACAGGGTTTACGAGCAGTACTTC. It encodes CASSINDRVYEQYF. Combining the CDR3 with reference TRBV19 and TRBJ2-7 gives the whole variable domain DGGITQSPKYLFRKEGQNVTLSCEQNLNHDAMYWYRQDPGQGLRLIYYSQIVNDFQKGDIAEGYSVSREKKESFPLTVTSAQKNPTAFYLCASSINDRVYEQYFGPGTRLTVT.

V gene TRBV9 combines with J gene TRBJ1-1, with D possibly TRBD1 on 5 matching bases. CDR3 length: 13 amino acids. Germline values: CDR1 SGDLS, CDR2 YYNGEE. Trimming shortened V by 0 bases and J by 10 bases, and 13 bases separated the two germline ends. CDR3 bases: TGTGCCAGCAGCGTAGGATTAGAAGGGGTAGCTTTCTTT. Its translation: CASSVGLEGVAFF.

This rearrangement joins TRBV5-1 to TRBJ2-2; weak D call: TRBD2 (5 bases). Trimming shortened V by 2 bases and J by 2 bases, and 13 bases separated the two germline ends. Germline lookup yields CDR1 SGHRS and CDR2 YFSETQ. The CDR3 is made up of 16 amino acids. The CDR3 loop reads CASSFGFEGNTGELFF. In nucleotides, the CDR3 is TGCGCCAGCAGCTTTGGGTTTGAGGGTAACACCGGGGAGCTGTTTTTT.

The chain couples TRBV4-1 to TRBJ2-6, with no clear D. Germline-derived CDR1 and CDR2 are MGHRA and YSYEKL. V was shortened by 2 bases and J by 2 bases, with 7 bases between the two germline ends. The CDR3 runs 15 residues. CDR3 nucleotides: TGCGCCAGCAGCCAATTAAGCGCTGGGGCCAACGTCCTGACTTTC. The encoded protein is CASSQLSAGANVLTF.

This sequence joins TRBV5-1 and TRBJ2-7; D is uncertain. Germline V gives CDR1 SGHRS, CDR2 YFSETQ. This CDR3 comprises 12 residues. The germline V and J ends were trimmed by 3 bases and 11 bases, with 15 bases remaining between them. The CDR3 loop reads CASSSPGSWEYF. CDR3 nucleotide sequence: TGCGCCAGCAGCTCCCCCGGGTCCTGGGAGTACTTC.

This rearrangement joins TRBV28 to TRBJ2-3, with TRBD1 matching over 8 bases. Trimming cost V 2 bases and J 8 bases; bases outside gene matches: 3. CDR1 is MDHEN, CDR2 SYDVKM, per germline. The CDR3 has 13 residues. For the CDR3, the DNA is TGTGCCAGCAGTTTAAACAGGGGGAGTACGCAGTATTTT. This sequence encodes CASSLNRGSTQYF.